These T cell receptor beta chains were read from a single sample in a study of cytomegalovirus exposure and HLA in healthy donors. The repertoire was sequenced with immunoSEQ multiplex PCR; TCRdb's copy has only in-frame clones and lacks some. The sample includes about 99,000 clones, about three quarters of them seen just once. The sample comprised PBMCs. The receptors derive from a man in his sixties in good health and CMV-seropositive. Both conserved end residues are part of each CDR3. The D gene is left open where the match is weak. Size is stated for part of the rows, as once, few or many counts, or as a class when the clone is expanded.

v_call	j_call	clone_size	d_call	cdr3_nt	cdr3_aa
TRBV14	TRBJ2-5	-	-	TGTGCCAGCAGCTTCGGTACGGGGGGCCGCTGGGAGACCCAGTACTTC	CASSFGTGGRWETQYF
TRBV16	TRBJ1-2	-	-	TGTGCCAGCAGCCAATCTCGACTGACCTATGGCTACACCTTC	CASSQSRLTYGYTF
TRBV7-2	TRBJ2-3	-	-	TGTGCCAGCAGCTTCCCCATCCAGCGGGTGTCGCAGTATTTT	CASSFPIQRVSQYF
TRBV10-3	TRBJ2-3	-	-	TGTGCCATCAACAGGGGACTTAGCACAGATACGCAGTATTTT	CAINRGLSTDTQYF
TRBV7-2	TRBJ1-5	-	TRBD1	TGTGCCAGCAGCTTAGTGCGGACAGGGAATAAGCCCCAGCATTTT	CASSLVRTGNKPQHF
TRBV28	TRBJ2-3	-	-	TGTGCCAGCAGTTTCCAAGGGAGCGCAGATACGCAGTATTTT	CASSFQGSADTQYF
TRBV5-4	TRBJ2-1	few	TRBD1	TGTGCCAGCAGCGAGCCGGGACAGGGGGCTCGGAATGAGCAGTTCTTC	CASSEPGQGARNEQFF
TRBV19	TRBJ1-4	-	TRBD1	TGTGCCAGTAGTAACCGGGACAGGGAAAAACTGTTTTTT	CASSNRDREKLFF
TRBV28	TRBJ1-1	-	TRBD1	TGTGCCAGCAGTCCTTCGACAGGGAGATCCACTGAAGCTTTCTTT	CASSPSTGRSTEAFF
TRBV7-9	TRBJ1-5	-	-	TGTGCCAGCAGCTCAACCCAGGCGGGGAGCCAGCCCCAGCATTTT	CASSSTQAGSQPQHF
TRBV19	TRBJ1-1	-	-	TGTGCCAGTAGTAAAGGGGGTAACACTGAAGCTTTCTTT	CASSKGGNTEAFF
TRBV13	TRBJ2-7	-	TRBD1	TGTGCCAGCAGCTTACAAGATAGCAGGGGGCCGGAGGGCGCGCAGTACTTC	CASSLQDSRGPEGAQYF
TRBV28	TRBJ1-2	-	-	TGTGCCAGCAGTTTCAGCGGACAGCTCTATGGCTACACCTTC	CASSFSGQLYGYTF
TRBV5-1	TRBJ1-4	few	TRBD1	TGCGCCAGCAGCACGACAGGGATTGAAGAAAAACTGTTTTTT	CASSTTGIEEKLFF
TRBV18	TRBJ2-6	-	-	TGTGCCAGCTCACCTATTACAGACTCTGGGGCCAACGTCCTGACTTTC	CASSPITDSGANVLTF
TRBV27	TRBJ2-5	-	-	TGTGCCAGCAGTTTAAGAGGGTCCGGGGAGACCCAGTACTTC	CASSLRGSGETQYF
TRBV15	TRBJ1-1	-	-	TGTGCCACCAGCAGAGGGGCTGAACGGGGAGCTTTCTTT	CATSRGAERGAFF
TRBV29-1	TRBJ1-2	-	-	TGCAGCGTTCCGGGAAGGGGCCAAGCGGGTGGAGGCTACACCTTC	CSVPGRGQAGGGYTF
TRBV6-5	TRBJ2-2	-	-	TGTGCCAGCAGCCGCAGGGGTCCCGGGGAGCTGTTTTTT	CASSRRGPGELFF
TRBV19	TRBJ1-5	-	-	TGTGCCAGTAGGCGGAGGGATAGCAATCAGCCCCAGCATTTT	CASRRRDSNQPQHF
TRBV10-3	TRBJ2-1	-	-	TGTGCCATCAGTGAAGGCGCGGGCCCCTGGGGAGAGCAGTTCTTC	CAISEGAGPWGEQFF
TRBV18	TRBJ2-1	once	TRBD2	TGTGCCAGCTCACCCCTAGCGGGGGGCCAGTTCTTC	CASSPLAGGQFF
TRBV6-1	TRBJ1-4	-	-	TGTGCCAGCAGTGAACTGGCAGGGAGGAGTGAAAAACTGTTTTTT	CASSELAGRSEKLFF
TRBV2	TRBJ2-1	-	TRBD1	TGTGCCAGCAAGTCTGGACAGGGGGGCTACAATGAGCAGTTCTTC	CASKSGQGGYNEQFF
TRBV7-2	TRBJ1-5	-	TRBD1	TGTGCCAGCAGCGACAGGGGGCGCCGGCCCCAGCATTTT	CASSDRGRRPQHF
TRBV10-1	TRBJ2-3	-	TRBD2	TGCGCCAGCAGTGAACTAGCGGGGGGGCCGGGAGATACGCAGTATTTT	CASSELAGGPGDTQYF
TRBV5-4	TRBJ1-1	-	-	TGTGCCAGCAGCCAAGCAAGAAACACTGAAGCTTTCTTT	CASSQARNTEAFF
TRBV4-3	TRBJ2-3	-	-	TGCGCCAGCAGCCAAATGGGGCAATCTAGCACAGATACGCAGTATTTT	CASSQMGQSSTDTQYF
TRBV19	TRBJ1-5	once	TRBD1	TGTGCCAGTAGTACCGGGACAGGGGGCCATCAGCCCCAGCATTTT	CASSTGTGGHQPQHF
TRBV11-3	TRBJ2-1	-	TRBD1	TGTGCCAGCAGCTTATACACAGGGGGTAATGGAGAGCAGTTCTTC	CASSLYTGGNGEQFF
TRBV6-1	TRBJ2-1	-	-	TGTGCCAGCGGTCGGGTAAGAGAGTCCTACAATGAGCAGTTCTTC	CASGRVRESYNEQFF
TRBV27	TRBJ2-3	-	TRBD2	TGTGCCAGGAACCCTTACGGGGGGTTCACAGATACGCAGTATTTT	CARNPYGGFTDTQYF
TRBV6-5	TRBJ1-2	-	TRBD1	TGTGCCAGTCAGACAGGGGGCCATGGCTACACCTTC	CASQTGGHGYTF
TRBV7-2	TRBJ2-5	-	TRBD1	TGTGCCAGCAGCTTACAGGGGGTCGGGGAGACCCAGTACTTC	CASSLQGVGETQYF
TRBV6-5	TRBJ2-5	once	TRBD1	TGTGCCAGCAGCCTCGGGACAGGGGGCCGGGAGACCCAGTACTTC	CASSLGTGGRETQYF
TRBV30	TRBJ2-7	-	TRBD1	TGTGCCTCCCGGGACAGGGACCACGAGCAGTACTTC	CASRDRDHEQYF